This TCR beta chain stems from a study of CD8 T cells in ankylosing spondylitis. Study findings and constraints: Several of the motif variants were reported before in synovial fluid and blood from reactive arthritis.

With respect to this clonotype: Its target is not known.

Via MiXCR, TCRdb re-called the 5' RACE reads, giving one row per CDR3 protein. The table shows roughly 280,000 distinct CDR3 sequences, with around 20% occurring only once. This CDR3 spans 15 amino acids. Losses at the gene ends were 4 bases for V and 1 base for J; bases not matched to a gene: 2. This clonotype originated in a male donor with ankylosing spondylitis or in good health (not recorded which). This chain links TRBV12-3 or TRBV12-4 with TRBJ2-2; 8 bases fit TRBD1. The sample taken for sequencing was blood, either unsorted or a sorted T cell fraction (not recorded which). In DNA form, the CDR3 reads TGTGCCAGCAGTTATGGACAGGGGAACACCGGGGAGCTGTTTTTT. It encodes CASSYGQGNTGELFF.